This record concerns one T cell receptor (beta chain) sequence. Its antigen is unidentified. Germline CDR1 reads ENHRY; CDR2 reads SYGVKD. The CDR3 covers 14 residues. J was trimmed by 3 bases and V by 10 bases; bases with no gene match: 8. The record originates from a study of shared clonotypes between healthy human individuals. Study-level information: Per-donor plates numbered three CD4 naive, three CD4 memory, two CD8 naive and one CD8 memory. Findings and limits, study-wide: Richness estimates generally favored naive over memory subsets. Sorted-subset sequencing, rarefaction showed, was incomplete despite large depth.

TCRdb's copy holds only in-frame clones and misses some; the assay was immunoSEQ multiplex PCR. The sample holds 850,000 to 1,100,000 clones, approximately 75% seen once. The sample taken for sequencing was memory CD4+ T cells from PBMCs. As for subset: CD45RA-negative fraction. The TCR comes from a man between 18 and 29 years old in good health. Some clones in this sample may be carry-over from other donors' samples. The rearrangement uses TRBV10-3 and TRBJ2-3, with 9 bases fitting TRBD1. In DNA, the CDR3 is TGTGCCACTACGCCGGGACAGGGAACAGATACGCAGTATTTT. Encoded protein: CATTPGQGTDTQYF.